This TCR beta chain was captured by sequencing in a study of identifying expanded T cells in peripheral blood (dated by TCRdb to between 2018 and 2021). Broadly, across the study: Four technical replicates, made by sequencing separate aliquots from the same pool of genomic DNA, were compared pairwise. Overall study results and their limits: About 1.1 differentially abundant clones were flagged by the binomial model between technical replicates, whereas about 15 and 19 were flagged over roughly two weeks and four weeks, respectively. Across all healthy-donor time intervals, the beta-binomial model significantly cut both the number of clones called differentially abundant and the false-positive rate. It was expected by the authors that biological variance in healthy repertoires might increase further over much longer intervals, such as months to years. For all healthy donors, the variance in clone template counts between roughly 2-week samples rose significantly as total template count increased.

No immune events, such as infections, were documented for the healthy donors during the collection period. Healthy-donor blood repertoires served as a training cohort to calibrate time-dependent variance in a beta-binomial model of T-cell clone differential abundance. There were about 10 healthy donors in the training cohort, of whom 3 were female and 7 were male. The donors were between about 29 and 65 years old, with an average age of approximately 45 years. Obtained from a commercial supplier, whole blood was collected from each healthy donor at three time points set about 2 weeks apart. For immunosequencing, genomic DNA was extracted from unsorted whole blood. The immunoSEQ Assay, which uses bias-controlled multiplex PCR amplification of genomic DNA, was used to profile TCRbeta CDR3 regions. Per the authors' processing: The absolute abundance of each unique TCRbeta CDR3 region was quantified after sequences were collapsed and filtered. Two models were used to test differential abundance: a binomial model (Fisher-equivalent) and a beta-binomial model that adds time-dependent variance fitted from healthy donors. Clones with fewer than 5 combined templates were removed, and differential abundance was called for clones with a Benjamini-Hochberg FDR below 0.01. Beta-binomial variance was modeled as a function of total template count across the two samples using the form v = (b*log(k)+a)^2. TCRdb carries this immuneACCESS record with in-frame sequences only. Its versions omit some clonotypes, under half of them owing to an unresolved V gene in the studies checked, with the rest unexplained. The V and J calls and clone size are taken from that table; D and trimming were inferred from the DNA. Across this sample there are about 100,000 clones, with 88% seen only once. Around 4% of the sample is taken by the ten largest.

A remark on this clone: What this receptor recognizes is not known. No base quality values were provided; no much bigger clone lies one nucleotide off.

Sequenced sample: blood. This sequence was found in a person aged 18 to 70 in good health.

The CDR3: CASSKLGAYQETQYF. The DNA sequence is as follows: TGTGCCAGCAGTAAACTAGGGGCGTACCAAGAGACCCAGTACTTC. The chain is made from TRBV6-4 and TRBJ2-5; the D assignment is uncertain and may be TRBD1 or TRBD2, with 5 bases supporting each. Trimming at the junction amounts to 5 bases on V and 0 bases on J, and the germline ends lie 13 bases apart. CDR1 is given as MRHNA and CDR2 as SNTAGT, both from the germline V gene. Reading from cysteine to phenylalanine, the CDR3 counts 15 amino acids. Only the CDR3 region is kept as DNA, spanning 45 bases read in frame from base 1.